This is a list of T cell receptor beta chains from one sample in a study of a mutant IDH1 vaccine in newly diagnosed glioma. The table came from immunoSEQ multiplex PCR; TCRdb's copy has only in-frame clones and leaves some out. In the table there are about 85,000 clones, 85% to 90% of which are singletons. For these TCRs, the target antigens are not known. The specimen comprised PBMCs, sampled from a glioma patient whose treatment included an IDH1 peptide vaccine. Receptors originate from a woman aged 45 to 65 with glioma. Both conserved end residues are part of each CDR3. A D gene is named only where the DNA matches it firmly. Rows may omit the clone size; those that give it use once, few, many or a size class.

d_call	v_call	j_call	clone_size	cdr3_aa	cdr3_nt
-	TRBV6-1	TRBJ1-1	-	CASSERGMTISEAFF	TGTGCCAGCAGTGAAAGGGGCATGACGATCTCTGAAGCTTTCTTT
-	TRBV18	TRBJ1-2	few	CASSPTGPAPGYTF	TGTGCCAGCTCACCAACCGGGCCCGCCCCCGGCTACACCTTC
-	TRBV6-6	TRBJ1-5	-	CASSNRQDNQPQHF	TGTGCCAGCAGTAACCGACAGGACAATCAGCCCCAGCATTTT
-	TRBV7-9	TRBJ1-1	-	CASSLGGRGNTEAFF	TGTGCCAGCAGCTTAGGGGGCCGGGGGAACACTGAAGCTTTCTTT
-	TRBV2	TRBJ1-5	-	CASSEGLAQHF	TGTGCCAGCAGTGAAGGGCTGGCCCAGCATTTT
TRBD1	TRBV27	TRBJ2-7	-	CASSSRDRAYEQYF	TGTGCCAGCAGTTCACGGGACAGAGCCTACGAGCAGTACTTC
TRBD2	TRBV2	TRBJ2-1	-	CASRSPGASGINEQFF	TGTGCCAGCAGGAGCCCTGGGGCTAGCGGGATAAATGAGCAGTTCTTC
-	TRBV2	TRBJ2-2	-	CASSFDSGLSTGELFF	TGTGCCAGCAGTTTCGACAGTGGATTGAGCACCGGGGAGCTGTTTTTT
-	TRBV7-9	TRBJ1-1	once	CASSLVGSGTEAFF	TGTGCCAGCAGCTTAGTTGGCAGTGGGACTGAAGCTTTCTTT
-	TRBV9	TRBJ2-3	-	CASSVSGRTDTQYF	TGTGCCAGCAGCGTATCCGGAAGAACAGATACGCAGTATTTT
-	TRBV15	TRBJ2-7	-	CATSRDTRTSYEQYF	TGTGCCACCAGCAGAGATACTCGAACTAGTTACGAGCAGTACTTC
TRBD2	TRBV5-1	TRBJ2-1	-	CASSFLAGGRGNEQFF	TGCGCCAGCAGCTTCTTAGCGGGAGGGAGAGGGAATGAGCAGTTCTTC
-	TRBV6-6	TRBJ1-5	once	CAGRAGPLGNQPQHF	TGTGCCGGACGAGCTGGGCCTTTAGGCAATCAGCCCCAGCATTTT
-	TRBV6-1	TRBJ2-5	-	CASSRLVQETQYF	TGTGCCAGCAGCAGACTAGTACAAGAGACCCAGTACTTC
TRBD2	TRBV27	TRBJ2-7	once	CASSPPGLDAHEQYF	TGTGCCAGCAGTCCCCCGGGACTAGACGCCCACGAGCAGTACTTC
-	TRBV5-6	TRBJ2-1	few	CASSLPEAYNEQFF	TGTGCCAGCAGCTTGCCAGAGGCCTACAATGAGCAGTTCTTC
-	TRBV6-6	TRBJ2-1	-	CASSYSEGGREQFF	TGTGCCAGCAGTTACTCGGAGGGAGGTCGTGAGCAGTTCTTC
-	TRBV2	TRBJ1-2	-	CASSPDRANYGYTF	TGTGCCAGCAGTCCGGACAGAGCTAACTATGGCTACACCTTC
-	TRBV13	TRBJ1-2	-	CASSLGGLYGYTF	TGTGCCAGCAGCTTAGGTGGGTTGTATGGCTACACCTTC
TRBD1	TRBV12-5	TRBJ2-7	-	CASGFTGTGYQGLTRYEQYF	TGTGCTAGTGGTTTTACCGGGACAGGGTACCAGGGACTAACCCGCTACGAGCAGTACTTC
TRBD1	TRBV6-1	TRBJ2-7	-	CASSSGQGAFEQYF	TGTGCCAGCAGCTCGGGACAGGGGGCTTTCGAGCAGTACTTC
TRBD2	TRBV2	TRBJ2-2	-	CASRTSGSTGELFF	TGTGCCAGCAGAACTAGCGGGTCCACCGGGGAGCTGTTTTTT
-	TRBV2	TRBJ2-7	few	CASRGDGLGEQYF	TGTGCCAGCAGGGGGGACGGCCTAGGCGAGCAGTACTTC
-	TRBV7-8	TRBJ1-3	few	CASSLRGLSSGNTIYF	TGTGCCAGCAGCTTAAGGGGTTTGAGCTCTGGAAACACCATATATTTT
TRBD1	TRBV7-9	TRBJ2-1	-	CASSIGQGLYNEQFF	TGTGCCAGCAGCATTGGACAGGGGTTATACAATGAGCAGTTCTTC
TRBD2	TRBV7-3	TRBJ2-1	few	CASSPLAGGVNEQFF	TGTGCCAGCAGCCCCCTTGCGGGAGGTGTCAATGAGCAGTTCTTC
-	TRBV28	TRBJ1-4	-	CATAFNEKLFF	TGTGCCACGGCATTTAATGAAAAACTGTTTTTT
TRBD1	TRBV28	TRBJ1-1	-	CASSFPDRVLTEAFF	TGTGCCAGCAGTTTTCCCGACAGGGTGCTGACTGAAGCTTTCTTT
TRBD2	TRBV27	TRBJ2-7	-	CASSRGTSGETWAYEQYF	TGTGCCAGCAGCCGAGGGACTAGCGGGGAGACTTGGGCCTACGAGCAGTACTTC
TRBD1	TRBV28	TRBJ2-1	-	CASRDTKGQGRNEQFF	TGTGCCAGCAGAGACACGAAGGGACAGGGTAGAAATGAGCAGTTCTTC
-	TRBV6-6	TRBJ2-2	-	CASSYGGSPLGELFF	TGTGCCAGCAGTTATGGGGGTTCACCCCTCGGGGAGCTGTTTTTT
TRBD2	TRBV6-5	TRBJ2-7	-	CASSSGTSGSYEQYF	TGTGCCAGCAGTTCCGGGACTAGCGGGAGCTACGAGCAGTACTTC
-	TRBV27	TRBJ2-1	-	CASSLNRDWIYNEQFF	TGTGCCAGCAGTTTAAACCGGGACTGGATTTACAATGAGCAGTTCTTC
-	TRBV7-2	TRBJ2-3	-	CASSFKGGSSTDTQYF	TGTGCCAGCAGCTTCAAGGGGGGGTCTAGCACAGATACGCAGTATTTT
-	TRBV21-1	TRBJ2-7	-	CASSKGGAKRAYEQYF	TGTGCCAGCAGCAAAGGGGGGGCGAAGCGGGCCTACGAGCAGTACTTC
TRBD1	TRBV19	TRBJ2-7	-	CASSILSTGAYEQYF	TGTGCCAGTAGTATACTTTCGACAGGGGCCTACGAGCAGTACTTC
-	TRBV5-6	TRBJ2-1	-	CASSLEPGGETYNEQFF	TGTGCCAGCAGCTTGGAACCTGGCGGTGAAACCTACAATGAGCAGTTCTTC
-	TRBV5-8	TRBJ1-5	-	CASSPGGHSDQPQHF	TGTGCCAGCAGCCCCGGTGGACACTCTGATCAGCCCCAGCATTTT
TRBD1	TRBV28	TRBJ1-4	once	CASSLGGQGDEKLFF	TGTGCCAGCAGTTTGGGAGGGCAGGGGGATGAAAAACTGTTTTTT
-	TRBV7-2	TRBJ2-1	-	CASSLGASKYNEQFF	TGTGCCAGCAGCTTAGGGGCTAGCAAATACAATGAGCAGTTCTTC
-	TRBV7-2	TRBJ1-4	-	CASSLALGVVGEKLFF	TGTGCCAGCAGCTTAGCGCTTGGGGTAGTGGGGGAAAAACTGTTTTTT
TRBD2	TRBV28	TRBJ2-7	-	CASSQGGLADSYEQYF	TGTGCCAGCAGCCAGGGGGGACTAGCGGACTCCTACGAGCAGTACTTC